The 5 T cell receptor beta chains given below trace back to one sample, sequenced in a study of blood T cell repertoires in COVID-19. Generated by immunoSEQ multiplex PCR, the TCRdb table keeps only in-frame clones and is missing some. Here the sample spans 150,000 to 170,000 clones, under 85% being singletons. Sequenced sample: peripheral blood. These receptors came from a man in his sixties with COVID-19, enrolled during active disease.

The rearrangement links TRBV21-1 to TRBJ2-7; the table's D gene call, TRBD1, was not cross checked with the DNA. TRBV21-1 is reported as a pseudogene. The CDR3 totals 16 residues. The CDR3 spells CASSSRQGPSPYEQYF. The DNA of the CDR3 is TGTGCCAGCAGCAGTAGACAGGGGCCGTCACCCTACGAGCAGTACTTC.

The rearrangement links TRBV18 to TRBJ1-2; the D gene is possibly TRBD1 (6 bases). The CDR3 spans 15 residues. V was clipped by 3 bases and J by 2 bases, with 13 bases between them. CDR1 and CDR2 from the germline V gene are KGHSH and LQKENI. For the CDR3, the DNA is TGTGCCAGCTCACCGGCGGACAGCGGAAACTATGGCTACACCTTC. Its protein product is CASSPADSGNYGYTF.

This clone was detected only a few times. Other DNA sequences within the sample encode an identical CDR3. V gene TRBV7-2 combines with J gene TRBJ2-2; D is unclear. Trimming took off 4 bases at V and 6 bases at J, with 12 bases between the two ends. This CDR3 has 14 amino acids. Germline values: CDR1 SGHTA, CDR2 FQGNSA. DNA of the CDR3: TGTGCCAGCAGCTCATTGCGTGGTTCCGGGGAGCTGTTTTTT. Translated: CASSSLRGSGELFF. The full variable domain, in which reference TRBV7-2 and TRBJ2-2 provide the parts outside the CDR3, is GAGVSQSPSNKVTEKGKDVELRCDPISGHTALYWYRQSLGQGLEFLIYFQGNSAPDKSGLPSDRFSAERTGGSVSTLTIQRTQQEDSAVYLCASSSLRGSGELFFGEGSRLTVL.

The genes are TRBV5-1 and TRBJ1-4; D perhaps matches TRBD1 (6 bases). The germline V gene encodes CDR1 SGHRS and CDR2 YFSETQ. V was shortened by 1 base and J by 8 bases, with 15 bases between the two germline ends. The CDR3 totals 15 residues. CDR3 residues: CASSLQGQGNEKLFF. Written as DNA, the CDR3 is TGCGCCAGCAGCTTGCAGGGGCAAGGGAACGAAAAACTGTTTTTT.

J is TRBJ1-6 and V is TRBV7-6, with D possibly TRBD1 on 6 matching bases. CDR1 and CDR2 from the germline V gene are SGHVS and FNYEAQ. The V end was cut by 4 bases, the J end by 10 bases, with 11 bases between. The CDR3 loop spans 13 amino acids. CDR3 coding DNA: TGTGCCAGCAGCTCACAGGGTTGGTCACCCCTCCACTTT. It codes for CASSSQGWSPLHF.